This TCR beta chain was observed in a study of blood T cell repertoires in COVID-19. Study in general: The analysed material was cDNA or gDNA that came from T cells, B-cell-depleted T cells, or PBMCs.

The germline V gene encodes CDR1 SNHLY and CDR2 FYNNEI. V trimming: 6 bases; J trimming: 5 bases; junction bases outside the gene matches: 10. The length of the CDR3 is 15 residues. Clones were sequenced by immunoSEQ multiplex PCR, and TCRdb holds only the in-frame ones, with some missing. The profile covers 200,000 to 300,000 clones, with around four fifths appearing a single time and more than 6% taken by the ten largest. The genes are TRBV2 and TRBJ2-5, with TRBD1 identical over 9 bases. The receptor comes from a woman in her fifties or sixties with active or convalescent COVID-19. Material for sequencing was peripheral blood. Here the CDR3 reads CASRATGGGRETQYF. For the CDR3, the DNA is TGTGCCAGCAGGGCGACAGGGGGAGGTAGGGAGACCCAGTACTTC.